This passage covers 19 T cell receptor beta chains from one sample sequenced in a study of T cell responses to AZD1222 COVID-19 vaccine. Libraries were prepared by immunoSEQ multiplex PCR; TCRdb keeps only in-frame clonotypes and omits some of them. Of about 140,000 clones in the sample, under 95% are singletons; the top ten hold approximately 5.3%. Sequencing used peripheral blood, obtained on day 0 of AZD1222 vaccination. These receptors came from an adult in good health.

V gene TRBV27 combines with J gene TRBJ1-1; 11 bases map to TRBD1. The CDR3 contains 16 residues. Losses at the gene ends were 2 bases for V and 5 bases for J; bases not matched to a gene: 7. Germline V gene lookup returns CDR1 MNHEY and CDR2 SMNVEV (reference sequence). The CDR3: CASSLQGQGVGTEAFF. CDR3 sequence (DNA): TGTGCCAGCAGTTTACAGGGACAGGGGGTAGGTACTGAAGCTTTCTTT.

DNA for the CDR3: TGTGCCAGCAGCCAAAGGCAGAGCAATGAGCAGTTCTTC. It encodes CASSQRQSNEQFF. The chain joins TRBV5-8 to TRBJ2-1, with unresolved D. Germline V gene lookup returns CDR1 SGHTS and CDR2 YDEGEE. The CDR3 sequence is 13 residues long. Between the trimmed V and J ends, which lost 4 bases and 6 bases, there was a span of 11 bases. Complete variable domain (other parts from reference TRBV5-8 and TRBJ2-1): EAGVTQSPTHLIKTRGQQATLRCSPISGHTSVYWYQQALGLGLQFLLWYDEGEERNRGNFPPRFSGRQFPNYSSELNVNALELEDSALYLCASSQRQSNEQFFGPGTRLTVL.

The chain recombines TRBV12-5 with TRBJ2-7; the D is unclear. There are 12 residues in the CDR3. Germline V gene sequence: CDR1 LGHNT, CDR2 FRNRAP. V dropped 1 base and J dropped 2 bases, with 3 bases sitting between them. The CDR3 protein is CASGLETYEQYF. CDR3 nucleotides: TGTGCTAGTGGTTTGGAAACCTACGAGCAGTACTTC.

This chain uses TRBV19 with TRBJ2-7; unclear D gene. Trimming pared 5 bases from V and 4 bases from J, leaving 9 bases between. The length of the CDR3 is 12 residues. Germline loops: CDR1 LNHDA, CDR2 SQIVND (reference sequence). The DNA for the CDR3 is TGTGCCAGTAGTTTGACACCGTACGAGCAGTACTTC. Amino acids: CASSLTPYEQYF.

This clone was seen once. The rearrangement links TRBV6-6 to TRBJ1-5; 9 nucleotides agree with TRBD1. V trimming: 1 base; J trimming: 7 bases; junction bases outside the gene matches: 8. Germline assignment: CDR1 MNHNY and CDR2 SVGAGI (reference sequence). The CDR3 runs to 16 residues. CDR3 nucleotides: TGTGCCAGCAGTTACTTCCCCGGGACAGGGATACAGCCCCAGCATTTT. The encoded protein is CASSYFPGTGIQPQHF.

The V call is TRBV27, the J call TRBJ1-1; a weak D match, TRBD1 (5 bases). With 5 bases removed from V and 1 base from J, the gap between germline ends came to 20 bases. CDR3 size: 17 residues. CDR1 and CDR2 (germline): MNHEY, SMNVEV (reference sequence). CDR3 coding DNA: TGTGCCAGCAGTCCCCGAGGCACCGGGGGATGGAACACTGAAGCTTTCTTT. Its protein product is CASSPRGTGGWNTEAFF.

This clone was seen a few times. The chain employs TRBV10-1 and TRBJ2-7; D is uncertain. Trimming pared 6 bases from V and 7 bases from J, leaving 13 bases between. The CDR3 consists of 12 residues. Looked up from germline, CDR1 is WNHNN and CDR2 is SYGVQD (reference sequence). The CDR3 nucleotides are TGCGCCAGCAGCGCACGGACGGGTGAGCAGTACTTC. Translation gives CASSARTGEQYF.

This clone was counted once. V usage is TRBV6-6 and J usage is TRBJ2-7, with 13 bases aligning to TRBD2. Germline lookup yields CDR1 MNHNY and CDR2 SVGAGI (reference sequence). V shed 5 bases and J 2 bases; nucleotides not matched to a gene: 3. The CDR3 totals 15 residues. The CDR3 sequence is CASSPGLAGPYEQYF. CDR3 sequence (DNA): TGTGCCAGCAGTCCGGGACTAGCGGGGCCCTACGAGCAGTACTTC.

The V and J genes are TRBV7-6 and TRBJ2-2; D perhaps matches TRBD2 (7 bases). Deletions cut 2 bases from V and 2 bases from J, with 12 bases between. Germline CDR1 reads SGHVS; CDR2 reads FNYEAQ. The CDR3 is made up of 16 amino acids. The CDR3 sequence is CASSLPPGGNTGELFF. For the CDR3, the DNA is TGTGCCAGCAGCTTACCCCCGGGGGGCAACACCGGGGAGCTGTTTTTT.

The chain uses TRBV9 and TRBJ2-1; 8 bases are shared with TRBD2. J lost 1 base, V lost 4 bases, and 22 bases had no gene match. CDR3 length: 21 amino acids. Germline V gene lookup returns CDR1 SGDLS and CDR2 YYNGEE. The CDR3 DNA reads as TGTGCCAGCAGCTTCTCGACCGCTAGCGGGTCGGTGGGAGGGTCCTACAATGAGCAGTTCTTC. This encodes CASSFSTASGSVGGSYNEQFF.

In its sample, this clone was seen once. The rearrangement joins TRBV5-5 to TRBJ1-1; D is unresolved. The CDR3 is made up of 13 amino acids. Per the germline V gene, CDR1 is SGHKS and CDR2 is YYEKEE (reference sequence). Trimming removed 1 base from V and 5 bases from J, with 9 bases in between. CDR3 sequence reads: CASSLTGFTEAFF. DNA for the CDR3: TGTGCCAGCAGCTTGACGGGTTTTACTGAAGCTTTCTTT.

The V and J genes are TRBV7-2 and TRBJ2-7, with a weak D call TRBD2 (6 bases). The CDR3 totals 16 residues. With 3 bases removed from V and 3 bases from J, the gap between germline ends came to 18 bases. In germline, CDR1 is SGHTA, CDR2 FQGNSA. CDR3 in amino acids: CASSLAGTGVSYEQYF. The CDR3 DNA reads as TGTGCCAGCAGCTTGGCCGGGACTGGGGTAAGCTACGAGCAGTACTTC.

This clone turned up a few times. The chain has TRBV18 and TRBJ2-1; 7 nucleotides agree with TRBD2. V lost 2 bases to trimming and J lost 9 bases; unmatched junction nucleotides: 7. This CDR3 comprises 14 residues. Germline V gene lookup returns CDR1 KGHSH and CDR2 LQKENI. DNA of the CDR3: TGTGCCAGCTCACCAGTCGGTGGGAGGGGTGAGCAGTTCTTC. It encodes CASSPVGGRGEQFF.

The V and J genes are TRBV11-2 and TRBJ1-6; 8 nucleotides agree with TRBD1. This CDR3 is 15 amino acids long. Germline V gene data show CDR1 as SGHAT and CDR2 as FQNNGV. Losses at the gene ends were 1 base for V and 8 bases for J; bases not matched to a gene: 4. The CDR3 reads CASSLGGQGYSPLHF. CDR3 nucleotide sequence: TGTGCCAGCAGCTTAGGTGGACAGGGCTATTCACCCCTCCACTTT.

The rearrangement uses TRBV10-3 and TRBJ1-3, with 7 nucleotides matching TRBD1. V lost 6 bases and J lost 2; bases outside the gene matches: 10. The CDR3 extends over 16 amino acids. Germline CDR1 is ENHRY and CDR2 is SYGVKD. DNA for the CDR3: TGTGCCATCAGCACGACAGGGAAGATCCCTGGAAACACCATATATTTT. It translates to CAISTTGKIPGNTIYF.

The chain couples TRBV14 to TRBJ1-6; D is unresolved. Germline values: CDR1 SGHDN, CDR2 FVKESK. CDR3 length: 13 residues. V lost 1 base and J 9 bases, leaving 7 bases between the germline ends. As DNA, the CDR3 is TGTGCCAGCAGCCAAGTGGTGTTTTCACCCCTCCACTTT. Translating gives CASSQVVFSPLHF.

The rearrangement uses TRBV28 and TRBJ2-1; TRBD2 matches 9 bases. Trimming took 5 bases from V and 0 from J; bases not matched to a gene: 5. The CDR3 sequence is 16 residues long. Per the germline V gene, CDR1 is MDHEN and CDR2 is SYDVKM. In nucleotides, the CDR3 is TGTGCCAGCAGTCAACATAGCGGGAGCTCCTACAATGAGCAGTTCTTC. Encoded protein: CASSQHSGSSYNEQFF.

The genes are TRBV11-2 and TRBJ2-3, with TRBD2 identical over 9 bases. This CDR3 spans 13 amino acids. Trimming at V came to 1 base and at J to 11 bases, leaving 4 bases not matched to a gene. CDR1 and CDR2 from the germline V gene are SGHAT and FQNNGV. The CDR3, as DNA: TGTGCCAGCAGCTTAGTCCGAGCGGGGGGGCAGTATTTT. It specifies CASSLVRAGGQYF.

The chain has TRBV9 and TRBJ2-6; possibly TRBD2 for D (5 bases). CDR1 SGDLS and CDR2 YYNGEE come from the germline V gene. CDR3 length: 16 residues. Trimming took off 3 bases at V and 0 bases at J, with 10 bases between the two ends. The CDR3 sequence: CASSGQRVSGANVLTF. The CDR3 coding sequence is TGTGCCAGCAGCGGTCAGAGGGTCTCTGGGGCCAACGTCCTGACTTTC.